The 9 T cell receptor beta chains presented below share a single source sample, sequenced in a study of cytomegalovirus exposure and HLA in healthy donors. The study ran its PCR with 60 Vbeta and 13 Jbeta primers. The method was immunoSEQ multiplex PCR; TCRdb's version includes in-frame clones alone and lacks a portion of them. The data show some 150,000 clones, just under 80% seen once. The sequenced material came from PBMCs. Every receptor here comes from a woman in her forties or fifties in good health and CMV-seronegative.

This sequence joins TRBV11-2 and TRBJ1-2; the match to TRBD1 covers 9 bases. V gave up 4 bases and J gave up 3 bases; unmatched junction bases: 12. CDR1 SGHAT and CDR2 FQNNGV come from the germline V gene. The CDR3 runs 17 residues. The CDR3 nucleotides read TGTGCCAGCAGCTCGCTCCTACAGGGGGCGCGGTACTATGGCTACACCTTC. This gives the protein CASSSLLQGARYYGYTF.

The CDR3 reads CASSVEGVETQYF. CDR3 in DNA: TGTGCCAGCAGCGTAGAAGGGGTCGAGACCCAGTACTTC. This chain uses TRBV9 with TRBJ2-5, with a possible D match to TRBD1 (5 bases). Trimming took off 0 bases at V and 5 bases at J, with 8 bases between the two ends. The CDR3 sequence is 13 residues long. The germline CDR1 and CDR2 sequences are SGDLS and YYNGEE.

This clone has a handful of counts. The chain recombines TRBV4-3 with TRBJ2-7; 9 bases are a match to TRBD2. The CDR3 contains 17 residues. With V trimmed by 0 bases and J by 6 bases, 12 bases remained unmatched. CDR1 is LGHNA and CDR2 is YSLEER in the germline V gene. The CDR3 sequence is CASSQDYSGSYLREQYF. CDR3 sequence (DNA): TGCGCCAGCAGCCAAGACTATAGCGGGAGTTACCTACGCGAGCAGTACTTC.

CDR3 DNA sequence: TGTGCCAGCTCACCACCGTTTTGGGTACAACTCTCGAGGAGTGGCTACACCTTC. Its protein product is CASSPPFWVQLSRSGYTF. The rearrangement joins TRBV18 to TRBJ1-2, with D unclear. CDR3 length: 18 amino acids. Per the germline V gene, CDR1 is KGHSH and CDR2 is LQKENI. Trimming shortened V by 0 bases and J by 7 bases, and 24 bases separated the two germline ends.

This rearrangement joins TRBV9 to TRBJ2-1, with TRBD2 matching 8 bases. CDR3 length equals 16 residues. The trim removed 3 bases at V and 6 bases at J, leaving 11 bases unmatched. The germline V gene encodes CDR1 SGDLS and CDR2 YYNGEE. As DNA, the CDR3 is TGTGCCAGCAGCGGAACCTTAGCGGGAACCCTCAATGAGCAGTTCTTC. It is translated as CASSGTLAGTLNEQFF.

The V and J genes are TRBV5-1 and TRBJ2-5, with 10 positions matching TRBD2. This CDR3 contains 14 residues. Looked up from germline, CDR1 is SGHRS and CDR2 is YFSETQ. The V segment lost 4 bases and the J segment 3 bases; nucleotides outside the gene matches: 3. CDR3: CASSQSGREETQYF. CDR3 DNA: TGCGCCAGCAGCCAAAGCGGGAGGGAAGAGACCCAGTACTTC.

The chain recombines TRBV25-1 with TRBJ2-7; TRBD1 matches at 7 bases. This CDR3 contains 14 residues. The ends lost 4 bases at V and 0 bases at J; junction bases unmatched: 3. Germline values: CDR1 MGHDK, CDR2 SYGVNS. The CDR3 protein is CASSVTGASYEQYF. The CDR3 coding sequence is TGTGCCAGCAGTGTCACAGGGGCCTCCTACGAGCAGTACTTC.

The gene calls are TRBV7-9 and TRBJ1-1; D possibly corresponds to TRBD1 (5 bases). Looked up from germline, CDR1 is SEHNR and CDR2 is FQNEAQ (reference sequence). V lost 3 bases and J 3 bases, leaving 14 bases between the germline ends. The CDR3 extends over 15 amino acids. For the CDR3, the DNA is TGTGCCAGCAGCTTTAGCGGGACGGTATACACTGAAGCTTTCTTT. It encodes CASSFSGTVYTEAFF.

The chain recombines TRBV7-9 with TRBJ2-5; TRBD1 might be the D (5 bases). Judging by the DNA end, TRBJ2-7 fits better; the J call may be wrong. Germline lookup yields CDR1 SEHNR and CDR2 FQNEAQ (reference sequence). The CDR3 is 15 residues long. The CDR3: CASSYVTRDPYEQYF. The CDR3 DNA sequence: TGTGCCAGCAGCTACGTTACCAGGGATCCCTACGAGCAGTACTTC.